This T cell receptor (beta chain) was captured in a study of T cells after yellow fever vaccination. Study findings and constraints: Although most clonotypes did not, a small share appeared in both CD4 and CD8 compartments. A weaker but faster secondary response was observed, peaking on day 5 versus 15. Among primary-vaccination clones, most reappeared after the booster, at 95% to 96% for CD4 and approximately 90% for CD8.

CDR3 length: 13 residues. V was cut by 7 bases and J by 2 bases, with 12 bases left in between. Germline loops: CDR1 SQVTM, CDR2 ANQGSEA. The TCR cDNA carried a universal primer site and UMIs from 5'RACE template switching. TCRdb independently ran MiXCR on the 5' RACE reads; one entry per CDR3 protein. The sample carries 300,000 to 350,000 distinct CDR3 sequences, roughly 8% recorded once. With regard to this clonotype: What it binds is unknown.

The sequencing used PBMCs, collected about 49 days after the first yellow fever vaccination. The receptor comes from a man aged 18 to 35 who received the YFV17D yellow fever vaccine. This chain links TRBV29-1 with TRBJ2-1, with D possibly being TRBD2 (5 bases). As DNA, the CDR3 is TGCAGCGCCAACCTAGCAACCTACAATGAGCAGTTCTTC. This gives the protein CSANLATYNEQFF.